A selection of T cell receptor beta chains follows, all from one sample in a study of blood T cell repertoires in COVID-19. This table comes from immunoSEQ multiplex PCR, and its TCRdb copy is limited to in-frame clones, with some not included. The sample comprises about 28,000 clones, approximately 88% of which are singletons, and roughly 7.9% rests with the top ten. Sequencing was done on a sample of peripheral blood. The receptors come from a man aged 55 to 69 with COVID-19, enrolled during active disease. The CDR3 runs from the conserved cysteine through the conserved F or W. D genes are given only for firm matches. Size is omitted from some rows. Given values are once, few, many or a class for expanded clones.

j_call v_call clone_size d_call cdr3_aa cdr3_nt
TRBJ1-1 TRBV5-6 . . CASSLDWTRSTEAFF TGTGCCAGCAGCTTGGATTGGACAAGGAGCACTGAAGCTTTCTTT
TRBJ2-7 TRBV5-1 . TRBD2 CASSPGGDEQYF TGCGCCAGCAGCCCGGGGGGGGACGAGCAGTACTTC
TRBJ2-1 TRBV29-1 . . CSAVLTGHNEQFF TGCAGCGCTGTACTGACAGGCCACAATGAGCAGTTCTTC
TRBJ1-2 TRBV28 once TRBD1 CASNTGGGGWSGYTF TGTGCCAGCAACACCGGTGGAGGGGGCTGGAGTGGCTACACCTTC
TRBJ1-3 TRBV9 . . CASSVSFFAGNTIYF TGTGCCAGCAGCGTTTCTTTCTTCGCTGGAAACACCATATATTTT
TRBJ2-3 TRBV4-3 few . CASSQERVYTQYF TGCGCCAGCAGCCAAGAAAGAGTATATACGCAGTATTTT
TRBJ2-7 TRBV11-2 . TRBD1 CASSPGTGLHEQYF TGTGCCAGCAGCCCCGGGACAGGGTTACACGAGCAGTACTTC
TRBJ2-1 TRBV10-2 . . CASSDEVSSYNEQFF TGCGCCAGCAGTGATGAGGTGAGCTCCTACAATGAGCAGTTCTTC
TRBJ1-3 TRBV5-1 . . CASSLGGGNTIYF TGCGCCAGCAGCTTGGGAGGTGGAAACACCATATATTTT
TRBJ1-1 TRBV6-2/TRBV6-3 . . CASSEPTGALYEAFF TGTGCCAGCAGCGAACCGACAGGAGCCTTATATGAAGCTTTCTTT
TRBJ1-1 TRBV6-5 . TRBD1 CASSSMDRANTEAFF TGTGCCAGCAGTTCAATGGACAGGGCGAACACTGAAGCTTTCTTT
TRBJ2-3 TRBV7-8 . . CASSPLLAGRADTQYF TGTGCCAGCAGCCCCCTCCTTGCGGGACGGGCAGATACGCAGTATTTT
TRBJ2-3 TRBV5-1 . TRBD2 CASSYPGLAGAMTSTDTQYF TGCGCCAGCAGTTACCCGGGACTAGCGGGAGCGATGACTAGCACAGATACGCAGTATTTT
TRBJ1-2 TRBV19 . TRBD1 CASSGSRGERGYTF TGTGCCAGTAGTGGATCCAGGGGGGAACGGGGCTACACCTTC
TRBJ1-6 TRBV28 . . CASSFIGNSPLHF TGTGCCAGCAGTTTCATCGGGAATAGCCCCCTCCACTTT
TRBJ2-1 TRBV28 . TRBD1 CASRGQAISEQFF TGTGCCAGCAGAGGACAGGCAATCAGTGAGCAGTTCTTC
TRBJ1-2 TRBV3-1/TRBV3-2 few . CASSRLGVGYGYTF TGTGCCAGCAGCCGGCTGGGAGTGGGCTATGGCTACACCTTC
TRBJ2-3 TRBV5-4 . TRBD2 CASSLKLAGVADTQYF TGTGCCAGCAGCTTGAAACTAGCGGGAGTAGCTGATACGCAGTATTTT
TRBJ2-7 TRBV19 . . CASSQDLAYEQYF TGTGCCAGTAGTCAAGACCTAGCCTACGAGCAGTACTTC
TRBJ2-3 TRBV25-1 . TRBD1 CASSESGTGTDTQYF TGTGCCAGCAGTGAATCCGGGACAGGCACAGATACGCAGTATTTT
TRBJ1-5 TRBV30 . . CAWSSRGYYSNQPQHF TGTGCCTGGAGCTCCAGGGGATACTATAGCAATCAGCCCCAGCATTTT
TRBJ1-1 TRBV6-5 . TRBD1 CASRKTGGTEAFF TGTGCCAGCAGAAAGACAGGGGGCACTGAAGCTTTCTTT
TRBJ2-7 TRBV9 . TRBD2 CASSVGLAPFSYEQYF TGTGCCAGCAGCGTCGGACTAGCGCCCTTCTCCTACGAGCAGTACTTC
TRBJ1-2 TRBV15 . . CATSSQRGIEGYTF TGTGCCACCAGCAGTCAAAGGGGAATCGAGGGCTACACCTTC